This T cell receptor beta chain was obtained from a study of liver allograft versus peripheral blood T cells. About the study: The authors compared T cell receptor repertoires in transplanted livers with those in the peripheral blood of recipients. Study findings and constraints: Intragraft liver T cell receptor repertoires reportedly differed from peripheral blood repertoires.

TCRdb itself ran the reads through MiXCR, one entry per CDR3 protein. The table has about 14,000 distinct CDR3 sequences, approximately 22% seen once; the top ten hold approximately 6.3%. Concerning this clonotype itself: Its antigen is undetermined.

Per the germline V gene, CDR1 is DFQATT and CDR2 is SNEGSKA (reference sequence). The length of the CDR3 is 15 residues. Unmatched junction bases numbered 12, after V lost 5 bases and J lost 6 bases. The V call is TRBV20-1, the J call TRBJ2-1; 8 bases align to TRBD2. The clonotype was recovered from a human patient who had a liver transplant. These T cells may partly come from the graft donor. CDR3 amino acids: CSAYIGTRLGNEQFF. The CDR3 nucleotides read TGCAGTGCTTACATCGGGACTAGACTTGGCAATGAGCAGTTCTTC.